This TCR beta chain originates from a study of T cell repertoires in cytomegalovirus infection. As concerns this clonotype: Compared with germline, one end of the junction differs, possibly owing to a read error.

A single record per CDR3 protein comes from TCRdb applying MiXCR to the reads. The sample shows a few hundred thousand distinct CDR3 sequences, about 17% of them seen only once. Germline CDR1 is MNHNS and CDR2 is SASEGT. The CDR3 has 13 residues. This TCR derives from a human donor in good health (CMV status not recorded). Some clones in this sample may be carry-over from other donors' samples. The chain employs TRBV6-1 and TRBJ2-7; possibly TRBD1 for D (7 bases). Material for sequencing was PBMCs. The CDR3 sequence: CASSEAQRGRGPF. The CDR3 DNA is TGTGCCAGCAGTGAAGCGCAAAGGGGGCGGGGACCCTTC.